The text below deals with one TCR beta chain. From germline, CDR1 is SQVTM and CDR2 ANQGSEA. The CDR3 has 14 amino acids. Trimming left V 4 bases short and J 6 bases short, with 16 bases between. This specimen comes from a study of T cell changes during pregnancy in multiple sclerosis. Profiled with immunoSEQ multiplex PCR; TCRdb holds only in-frame clones, not every one. The sample shows tens of thousands of clones, more than 90% of them seen only once. The genes are TRBV29-1 and TRBJ1-5, with D perhaps matching TRBD1 (5 bases). Sample: peripheral blood, taken after pregnancy. The TCR sequence derives from a female donor in good health, enrolled as a control in a pregnancy study. The chain's CDR3 is CSVGTGTSRQPQHF. In nucleotides, the CDR3 is TGCAGCGTTGGTACCGGGACTAGTCGTCAGCCCCAGCATTTT.